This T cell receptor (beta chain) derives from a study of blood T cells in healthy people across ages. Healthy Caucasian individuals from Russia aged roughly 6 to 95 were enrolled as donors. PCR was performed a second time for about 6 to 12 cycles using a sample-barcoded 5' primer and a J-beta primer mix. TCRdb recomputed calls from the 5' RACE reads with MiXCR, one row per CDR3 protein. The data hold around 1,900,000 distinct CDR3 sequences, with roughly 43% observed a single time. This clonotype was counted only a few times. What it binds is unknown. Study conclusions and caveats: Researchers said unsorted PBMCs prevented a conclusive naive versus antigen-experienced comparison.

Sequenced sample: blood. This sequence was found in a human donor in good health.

The CDR3 reads CASRSAGYEQYF. CDR3 DNA: TGTGCCAGCAGATCTGCAGGCTACGAGCAGTACTTC. This rearrangement joins TRBV11-2 to TRBJ2-7, with D unresolved. This CDR3 has 12 residues. The ends were cut back, 6 bases at V and 3 bases at J, with 9 bases in the middle. Looked up from germline, CDR1 is SGHAT and CDR2 is FQNNGV.